This TCR beta chain emerged from a study of T cell changes during pregnancy in multiple sclerosis. TCRdb keeps only in-frame clones here, not all; method: immunoSEQ multiplex PCR. The table has around 67,000 clones, 92% seen once. The CDR3 spans 15 residues. The V end was cut by 2 bases, the J end by 0 bases, with 7 bases between. CDR1 is KGHSH, CDR2 LQKENI, per germline. This material consisted of peripheral blood, taken in the first trimester of pregnancy. This chain joins TRBV18 and TRBJ2-2; the D gene is possibly TRBD1 (6 bases). The source of this sequence is a female donor with multiple sclerosis, enrolled in a pregnancy study. The CDR3 region is CASSPRTANTGELFF. CDR3 coding DNA: TGTGCCAGCTCACCAAGGACAGCGAACACCGGGGAGCTGTTTTTT.